The sequence of this TCR beta chain was determined in a study of identical twins. As to this clonotype: Its antigen remains unidentified.

Study outcomes and limitations: Sequences that were beta out-of-frame showed weaker excess twin sharing. Memory repertoires showed no such pattern, whereas abundant cord blood beta clonotypes carried fewer insertions.

There were only healthy Caucasians among the donors. TCRdb reprocessed the 5' RACE reads with MiXCR, giving one entry per CDR3 protein. The sample carries approximately 680,000 distinct CDR3 sequences, under 8.5% recorded once. From germline, CDR1 is MNHEY and CDR2 SMNVEV (reference sequence). V lost 5 bases and J lost 1, with 18 bases in between. The CDR3 contains 17 residues. These data were also reused for a study on yellow fever vaccine responses in identical twins. Per that paper: A vaccine T cell response that seemed partly convergent and partly personalized was reported in twins.

The rearrangement links TRBV27 to TRBJ2-1, with no clear D. The sequence was collected from a woman aged 18-35 years in good health. The sample consisted of PBMCs. The CDR3 region has the DNA TGTGCCAGCAGTCCCCGGGCTAGTTGGGCTTCCTACAATGAGCAGTTCTTC. It encodes CASSPRASWASYNEQFF.